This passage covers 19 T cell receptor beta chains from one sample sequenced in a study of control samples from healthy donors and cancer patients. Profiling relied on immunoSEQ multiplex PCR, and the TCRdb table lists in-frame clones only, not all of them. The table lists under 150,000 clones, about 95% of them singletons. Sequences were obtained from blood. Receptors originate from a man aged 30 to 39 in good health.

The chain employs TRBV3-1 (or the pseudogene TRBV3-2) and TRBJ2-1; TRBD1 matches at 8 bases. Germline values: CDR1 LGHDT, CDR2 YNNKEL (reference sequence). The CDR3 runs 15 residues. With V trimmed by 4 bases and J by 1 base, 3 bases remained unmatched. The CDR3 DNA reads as TGTGCCAGCAGCCCGCGACAGGGGTCCTACAATGAGCAGTTCTTC. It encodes CASSPRQGSYNEQFF.

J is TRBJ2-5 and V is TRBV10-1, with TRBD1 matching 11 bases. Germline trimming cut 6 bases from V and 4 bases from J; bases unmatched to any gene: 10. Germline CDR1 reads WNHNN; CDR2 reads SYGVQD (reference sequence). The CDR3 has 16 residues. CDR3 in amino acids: CASSPGQGGFGETQYF. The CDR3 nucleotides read TGCGCCAGCAGCCCGGGACAGGGGGGATTCGGAGAGACCCAGTACTTC.

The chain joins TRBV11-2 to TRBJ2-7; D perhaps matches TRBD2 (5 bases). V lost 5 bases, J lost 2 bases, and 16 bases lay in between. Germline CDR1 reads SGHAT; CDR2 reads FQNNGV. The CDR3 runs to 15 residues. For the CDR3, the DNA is TGTGCCAGCAGCACACTGGCCGGGGTGACCTACGAGCAGTACTTC. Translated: CASSTLAGVTYEQYF.

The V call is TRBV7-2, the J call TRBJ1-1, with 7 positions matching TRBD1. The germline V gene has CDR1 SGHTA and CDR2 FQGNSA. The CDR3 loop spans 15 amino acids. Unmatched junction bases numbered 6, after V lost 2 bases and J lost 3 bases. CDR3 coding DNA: TGTGCCAGCAGCTTACAGACAGGGAGGGACACTGAAGCTTTCTTT. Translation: CASSLQTGRDTEAFF.

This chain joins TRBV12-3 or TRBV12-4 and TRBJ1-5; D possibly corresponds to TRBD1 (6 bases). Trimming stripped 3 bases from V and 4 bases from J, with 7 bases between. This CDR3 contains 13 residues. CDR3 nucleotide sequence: TGTGCCAGCAGTTTGCAGGGGAATCAGCCCCAGCATTTT. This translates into CASSLQGNQPQHF.

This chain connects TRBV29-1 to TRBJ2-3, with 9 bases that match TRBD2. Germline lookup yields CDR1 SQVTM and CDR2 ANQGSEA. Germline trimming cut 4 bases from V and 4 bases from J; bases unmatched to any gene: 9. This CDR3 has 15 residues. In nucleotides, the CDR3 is TGCAGCGTTGTAGGTGTGGTAGCGGGGGCAGATACGCAGTATTTT. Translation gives CSVVGVVAGADTQYF.

CDR3 in amino acids: CATSRDTRGGHYNEQFF. The CDR3 nucleotides read TGTGCCACCAGCAGAGATACTCGGGGGGGCCACTACAATGAGCAGTTCTTC. The chain is built from TRBV15 and TRBJ2-1, with TRBD2 identical over 8 bases. With 0 bases clipped from V and 3 bases from J, the junction kept 7 bases outside the gene matches. The CDR3 totals 17 residues. Germline assignment: CDR1 LNHNV and CDR2 YYDKDF (reference sequence).

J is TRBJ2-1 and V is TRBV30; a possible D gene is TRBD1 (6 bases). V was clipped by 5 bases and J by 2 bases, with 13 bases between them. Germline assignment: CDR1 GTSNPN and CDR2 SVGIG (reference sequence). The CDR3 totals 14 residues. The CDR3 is CAWVNRATYNEQFF. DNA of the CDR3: TGTGCCTGGGTAAACAGGGCGACCTACAATGAGCAGTTCTTC.

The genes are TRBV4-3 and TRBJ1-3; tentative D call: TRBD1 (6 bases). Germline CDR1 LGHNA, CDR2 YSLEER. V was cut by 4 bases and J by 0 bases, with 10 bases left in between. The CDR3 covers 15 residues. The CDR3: CASSPRTASGNTIYF. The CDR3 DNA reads TGCGCCAGCAGCCCCCGGACAGCCTCTGGAAACACCATATATTTT.

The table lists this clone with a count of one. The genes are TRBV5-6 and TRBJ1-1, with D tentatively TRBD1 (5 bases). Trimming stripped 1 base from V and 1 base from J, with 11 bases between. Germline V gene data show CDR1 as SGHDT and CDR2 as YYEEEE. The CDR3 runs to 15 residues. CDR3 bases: TGTGCCAGCAGCTTGTGGGGGGGATCGAACACTGAAGCTTTCTTT. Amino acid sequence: CASSLWGGSNTEAFF.

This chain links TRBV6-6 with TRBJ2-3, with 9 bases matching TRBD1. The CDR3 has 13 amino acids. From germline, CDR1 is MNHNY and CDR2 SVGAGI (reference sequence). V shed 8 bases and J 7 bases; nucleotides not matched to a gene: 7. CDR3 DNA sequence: TGTGCCAGCCAACCACAGGGGGCAAATACGCAGTATTTT. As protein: CASQPQGANTQYF.

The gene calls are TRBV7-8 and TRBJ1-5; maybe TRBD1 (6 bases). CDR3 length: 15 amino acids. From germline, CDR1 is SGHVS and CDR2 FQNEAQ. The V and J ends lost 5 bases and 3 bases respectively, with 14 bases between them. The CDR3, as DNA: TGTGCCAGCAGCCGAGAGGCAGGGGTCAATCAGCCCCAGCATTTT. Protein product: CASSREAGVNQPQHF.

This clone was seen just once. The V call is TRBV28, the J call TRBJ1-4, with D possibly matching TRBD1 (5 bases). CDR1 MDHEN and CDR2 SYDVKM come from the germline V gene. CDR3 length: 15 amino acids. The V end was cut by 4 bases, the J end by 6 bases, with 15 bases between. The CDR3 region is CASSSPRESDEKLFF. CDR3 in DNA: TGTGCCAGCAGTTCCCCCAGGGAATCGGATGAAAAACTGTTTTTT.

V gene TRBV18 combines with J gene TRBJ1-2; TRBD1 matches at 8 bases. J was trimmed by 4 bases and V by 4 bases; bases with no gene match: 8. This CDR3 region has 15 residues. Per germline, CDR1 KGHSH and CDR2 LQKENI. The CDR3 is CASSQGQGGSYGYTF. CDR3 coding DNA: TGTGCCAGCTCACAAGGACAGGGAGGTAGCTATGGCTACACCTTC.

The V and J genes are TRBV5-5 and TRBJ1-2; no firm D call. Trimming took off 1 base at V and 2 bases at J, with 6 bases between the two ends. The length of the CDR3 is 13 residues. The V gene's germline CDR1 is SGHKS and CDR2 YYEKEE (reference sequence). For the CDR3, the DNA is TGTGCCAGCAGCTTGTCATCCAACTATGGCTACACCTTC. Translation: CASSLSSNYGYTF.

The CDR3 region is CASSPSLGNQPQHF. The CDR3 bases are TGTGCCAGCTCACCCAGCCTCGGCAATCAGCCCCAGCATTTT. V is TRBV18 and J is TRBJ1-5; no reliable D call. V lost 3 bases and J lost 2, with 8 bases in between. The germline V gene has CDR1 KGHSH and CDR2 LQKENI. This CDR3 is 14 amino acids long.

The CDR3 coding sequence is TGTGCCAGTACCACTACCGGGACAGGGTATGGCTACACCTTC. It specifies CASTTTGTGYGYTF. J is TRBJ1-2 and V is TRBV19, with 9 bases that match TRBD1. The CDR3 has 14 amino acids. Germline assignment: CDR1 LNHDA and CDR2 SQIVND (reference sequence). The V and J ends lost 7 bases and 5 bases, in that order; junction bases with no gene match: 8.

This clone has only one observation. CDR3 DNA sequence: TGTGCCAGCAGTTACGGCGGGGGGGCCTTTGAGCAGTTCTTC. Its translation: CASSYGGGAFEQFF. The chain is built from TRBV6-2 or TRBV6-3 and TRBJ2-1; 9 positions match TRBD2. The germline gives CDR1 MNHEY, CDR2 SVGEGT. The CDR3 loop spans 14 amino acids. Trimming took 2 bases from V and 9 from J; bases not matched to a gene: 5.

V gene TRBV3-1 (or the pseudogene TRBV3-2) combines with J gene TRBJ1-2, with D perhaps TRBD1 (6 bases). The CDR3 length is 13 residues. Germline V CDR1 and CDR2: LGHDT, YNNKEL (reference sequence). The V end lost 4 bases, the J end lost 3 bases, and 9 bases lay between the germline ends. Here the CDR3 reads CASSPGTHYGYTF. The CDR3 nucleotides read TGTGCCAGCAGCCCCGGGACACACTATGGCTACACCTTC.